Listed below are T cell receptor beta chains from one sample, sequenced in a study of blood T cell repertoires in COVID-19. Sequencing was performed with immunoSEQ multiplex PCR; in TCRdb, only in-frame clones are kept and a portion is missing. In the table there are more than 200,000 clones, less than 90% of which are singletons. Material: peripheral blood. These receptors came from a man aged 55 to 70 with acute or convalescent COVID-19. CDR3s include the opening cysteine and the closing phenylalanine or tryptophan. Each record gives: clone size, J gene, D gene, V gene, CDR3 DNA, CDR3 protein. The D gene is left open where the match is weak. Some rows mark clone size as missing; the rest say once, few, many or name a class of expanded clone.

clone_size: .
j_call: TRBJ2-5
d_call: .
v_call: TRBV4-3
cdr3_nt: TGCGCCAGCAGCCAAGTGATGACAGGGAGGATAAAGACCCAGTACTTC
cdr3_aa: CASSQVMTGRIKTQYF

clone_size: .
j_call: TRBJ2-5
d_call: TRBD1
v_call: TRBV9
cdr3_nt: TGTGCCAGCAGCGCCTGGGACAGCCAAGAGACCCAGTACTTC
cdr3_aa: CASSAWDSQETQYF

clone_size: .
j_call: TRBJ2-7
d_call: TRBD2
v_call: TRBV7-2
cdr3_nt: TGTGCCAGCAGCTTAGGTCTAGCGGGAGCCCCCTACGAGCAGTACTTC
cdr3_aa: CASSLGLAGAPYEQYF

clone_size: .
j_call: TRBJ2-2
d_call: .
v_call: TRBV6-5
cdr3_nt: TGTGCCAGCAGTTACTGGGGGGCGAACACCGGGGAGCTGTTTTTT
cdr3_aa: CASSYWGANTGELFF

clone_size: once
j_call: TRBJ2-5
d_call: .
v_call: TRBV5-1
cdr3_nt: TGCGCCAGCAGCTCACAGGGATTCCAAGAGACCCAGTACTTC
cdr3_aa: CASSSQGFQETQYF

clone_size: .
j_call: TRBJ2-1
d_call: TRBD2
v_call: TRBV11-3
cdr3_nt: TGTGCCAGCACCCGTCGGGGAATAGCGGGGGGGCAGAATGAGCAGTTCTTC
cdr3_aa: CASTRRGIAGGQNEQFF

clone_size: .
j_call: TRBJ2-1
d_call: TRBD1
v_call: TRBV5-6
cdr3_nt: TGTGCCAGCAGCTTGGCGCCTGGGACAGGGGACAATGAGCAGTTCTTC
cdr3_aa: CASSLAPGTGDNEQFF

clone_size: .
j_call: TRBJ2-7
d_call: TRBD1
v_call: TRBV5-1
cdr3_nt: TGCGCCAGCAGCTTTCGCATGTGGACAGGGGGCGCGTCCCACGAGCAGTACTTC
cdr3_aa: CASSFRMWTGGASHEQYF

clone_size: .
j_call: TRBJ1-3
d_call: .
v_call: TRBV9
cdr3_nt: TGTGCCAGCAGCGTGTCCAGCTCTGGAAACACCATATATTTT
cdr3_aa: CASSVSSSGNTIYF

clone_size: .
j_call: TRBJ2-5
d_call: TRBD2
v_call: TRBV10-1
cdr3_nt: TGCGCCAGCAGTGCTGGACTAGCACGGGGGGACGAGACCCAGTACTTC
cdr3_aa: CASSAGLARGDETQYF

clone_size: .
j_call: TRBJ2-2
d_call: TRBD2
v_call: TRBV28
cdr3_nt: TGTGCCAGCAGCCCGTCGCTAGCGGGAGGGAGATCCGGGGAGCTGTTTTTT
cdr3_aa: CASSPSLAGGRSGELFF

clone_size: .
j_call: TRBJ1-5
d_call: .
v_call: TRBV10-1
cdr3_nt: TGCGCCAGCAGTGAATGGGCTAATCAGCCCCAGCATTTT
cdr3_aa: CASSEWANQPQHF

clone_size: once
j_call: TRBJ2-2
d_call: .
v_call: TRBV10-3
cdr3_nt: TGTGCCACCAAATGGGGGGGCCCCGGGGAGCTGTTTTTT
cdr3_aa: CATKWGGPGELFF

clone_size: .
j_call: TRBJ1-5
d_call: TRBD1
v_call: TRBV9
cdr3_nt: TGTGCCAGCAGCCAAGGACAGGGCAATCAGCCCCAGCATTTT
cdr3_aa: CASSQGQGNQPQHF

clone_size: .
j_call: TRBJ1-6
d_call: .
v_call: TRBV7-8
cdr3_nt: TGTGCCAGCAGCTTAGAGTACACCTATTCACCCCTCCACTTT
cdr3_aa: CASSLEYTYSPLHF

clone_size: .
j_call: TRBJ2-7
d_call: TRBD2
v_call: TRBV10-3
cdr3_nt: TGTGCCATCAGTGAGTCGGGACTAGGCTCCTACGAGCAGTACTTC
cdr3_aa: CAISESGLGSYEQYF

clone_size: .
j_call: TRBJ1-1
d_call: .
v_call: TRBV6-5
cdr3_nt: TGTGCCAGCAGGTCTTTCAATACCGGTGAAGCTTTCTTT
cdr3_aa: CASRSFNTGEAFF

clone_size: .
j_call: TRBJ2-1
d_call: TRBD2
v_call: TRBV19
cdr3_nt: TGTGCCAGTAGTAGTCCGGGCGGGGGGGCCCTTAGGAGATCCTACAATGAGCAGTTCTTC
cdr3_aa: CASSSPGGGALRRSYNEQFF

clone_size: .
j_call: TRBJ1-2
d_call: .
v_call: TRBV2
cdr3_nt: TGTGCCAGCAGCATGGACATACCAACCTATGGCTACACCTTC
cdr3_aa: CASSMDIPTYGYTF

clone_size: .
j_call: TRBJ1-2
d_call: TRBD1
v_call: TRBV29-1
cdr3_nt: TGCAGCGCTACAGGGGGTTCATATGGCTACACCTTC
cdr3_aa: CSATGGSYGYTF

clone_size: .
j_call: TRBJ2-1
d_call: .
v_call: TRBV21-1
cdr3_nt: TGTGCCAGCAGCAAAGCCAGGACTAGCGGGGAGGGGTACAATGAGCAGTTCTTC
cdr3_aa: CASSKARTSGEGYNEQFF

clone_size: once
j_call: TRBJ2-7
d_call: .
v_call: TRBV30
cdr3_nt: TGTGCCTGGAGTGTAACAGGGGCGGGGGAGCAGTACTTC
cdr3_aa: CAWSVTGAGEQYF

clone_size: .
j_call: TRBJ1-1
d_call: TRBD1
v_call: TRBV9
cdr3_nt: TGTGCCAGCAGCTCTCAGGGGGCCGGGAACACTGAAGCTTTCTTT
cdr3_aa: CASSSQGAGNTEAFF

clone_size: .
j_call: TRBJ2-5
d_call: .
v_call: TRBV14
cdr3_nt: TGTGCCAGCAGCCAAGATGGTCCCCTATCGGGAGTAGGAGAGACCCAGTACTTC
cdr3_aa: CASSQDGPLSGVGETQYF

clone_size: .
j_call: TRBJ1-5
d_call: .
v_call: TRBV28
cdr3_nt: TGTGCCAGTTCTACCTTGAGTCAGCCCCAGCATTTT
cdr3_aa: CASSTLSQPQHF

clone_size: .
j_call: TRBJ1-2
d_call: .
v_call: TRBV7-2
cdr3_nt: TGTGCCAGCAGCTTAGACCAGGGTCCCTATGGCTACACCTTC
cdr3_aa: CASSLDQGPYGYTF

clone_size: .
j_call: TRBJ1-5
d_call: .
v_call: TRBV30
cdr3_nt: TGTGCCTGGAGTGCCTCGTTCCGGGAAAGTGTGCCCCAGCATTTT
cdr3_aa: CAWSASFRESVPQHF

clone_size: .
j_call: TRBJ2-7
d_call: TRBD2
v_call: TRBV5-8
cdr3_nt: TGTGCCAGCAGCTTGGCCGTTCTAGCGGTCTCCTACGAGCAGTACTTC
cdr3_aa: CASSLAVLAVSYEQYF

clone_size: .
j_call: TRBJ2-2
d_call: TRBD2
v_call: TRBV27
cdr3_nt: TGTGCCAGCACCACTAAAAGCCTAGCGGGAGGGCGTGTGACCGGGGAGCTGTTTTTT
cdr3_aa: CASTTKSLAGGRVTGELFF

clone_size: .
j_call: TRBJ2-3
d_call: .
v_call: TRBV5-4
cdr3_nt: TGTGCCAGCAGCCTGTCGGGTTCAGATACGCAGTATTTT
cdr3_aa: CASSLSGSDTQYF

clone_size: .
j_call: TRBJ1-2
d_call: .
v_call: TRBV19
cdr3_nt: TGTGCCAGTAGCCGCGACATTCGCTATGGCTACACCTTC
cdr3_aa: CASSRDIRYGYTF

clone_size: once
j_call: TRBJ2-2
d_call: TRBD2
v_call: TRBV5-8
cdr3_nt: TGTGCCAGCAGACTAGCCCCGGGCCCGGGGGGCACCGGGGAGCTGTTTTTT
cdr3_aa: CASRLAPGPGGTGELFF

clone_size: .
j_call: TRBJ2-3
d_call: .
v_call: TRBV6-5
cdr3_nt: TGTGCCACCCGAGCCCCGGATACGCAGTATTTT
cdr3_aa: CATRAPDTQYF

clone_size: .
j_call: TRBJ1-2
d_call: TRBD1
v_call: TRBV7-6
cdr3_nt: TGTGCCAGCAGCGATAGGGGACCGGACAGGGGTTATGGCTACACCTTC
cdr3_aa: CASSDRGPDRGYGYTF

clone_size: .
j_call: TRBJ2-7
d_call: TRBD2
v_call: TRBV27
cdr3_nt: TGTGCCAGCAGTTTCAAACCGGGACTAGCGGGTCGTGAGCAGTACTTC
cdr3_aa: CASSFKPGLAGREQYF

clone_size: few
j_call: TRBJ1-4
d_call: TRBD1
v_call: TRBV6-1
cdr3_nt: TGTGCCAGCAGTGAGTACGGACAGGGGAACGAAAAACTGTTTTTT
cdr3_aa: CASSEYGQGNEKLFF

clone_size: .
j_call: TRBJ2-4
d_call: .
v_call: TRBV9
cdr3_nt: TGTGCCAGCAGCGTAGGGGGAGGCAGTCTGGCCAAAAACATTCAGTACTTC
cdr3_aa: CASSVGGGSLAKNIQYF

clone_size: .
j_call: TRBJ1-2
d_call: TRBD1
v_call: TRBV6-1
cdr3_nt: TGTGCCAGCAGTGAACAGGGGGTCGGTGGCTACACCTTC
cdr3_aa: CASSEQGVGGYTF

clone_size: once
j_call: TRBJ1-5
d_call: TRBD1
v_call: TRBV7-9
cdr3_nt: TGTGCCAGCAGCAACAGACAGGGCGAGGGGGATCAGCCCCAGCATTTT
cdr3_aa: CASSNRQGEGDQPQHF

clone_size: .
j_call: TRBJ1-6
d_call: .
v_call: TRBV20-1
cdr3_nt: TGCAGTGCTAGTTCGAGGGCCCCCTATTCACCCCTCCACTTT
cdr3_aa: CSASSRAPYSPLHF

clone_size: .
j_call: TRBJ2-7
d_call: .
v_call: TRBV3-1/TRBV3-2
cdr3_nt: TGTGCCAGCAGCTACAGGGAATTGACCTACGAGCAGTACTTC
cdr3_aa: CASSYRELTYEQYF

clone_size: .
j_call: TRBJ1-5
d_call: .
v_call: TRBV4-1
cdr3_nt: TGCGCCAGCAGCCAAGGAGGGGGTGGAGATCAGCCCCAGCATTTT
cdr3_aa: CASSQGGGGDQPQHF

clone_size: .
j_call: TRBJ2-1
d_call: TRBD2
v_call: TRBV27
cdr3_nt: TGTGCCAGCAGTTTGCGGGCGGGGGGCTACAATGAGCAGTTCTTC
cdr3_aa: CASSLRAGGYNEQFF

clone_size: .
j_call: TRBJ2-5
d_call: TRBD2
v_call: TRBV3-1/TRBV3-2
cdr3_nt: TGTGCCAGCAGCCTTAATCTACTTTTGCAAGCGGGGCCTTCGGAGGGGACCCAGTACTTC
cdr3_aa: CASSLNLLLQAGPSEGTQYF

clone_size: many
j_call: TRBJ1-2
d_call: TRBD1
v_call: TRBV10-3
cdr3_nt: TGTGCCATCAGCACCGCTGGACAGGGCAATGGCTACACCTTC
cdr3_aa: CAISTAGQGNGYTF

clone_size: once
j_call: TRBJ1-5
d_call: .
v_call: TRBV3-1/TRBV3-2
cdr3_nt: TGTGCCAGCAGCCAAGAACAGGGTCCCAATCAGCCCCAGCATTTT
cdr3_aa: CASSQEQGPNQPQHF

clone_size: .
j_call: TRBJ1-5
d_call: TRBD1
v_call: TRBV19
cdr3_nt: TGTGCCAGTAGTATAGGGGGGACAGGTAAACAGCCCCAGCATTTT
cdr3_aa: CASSIGGTGKQPQHF

clone_size: .
j_call: TRBJ2-1
d_call: TRBD2
v_call: TRBV6-4
cdr3_nt: TGTGCCAGCAGTGTAGACGGGGAGGGCAATGAGCAGTTCTTC
cdr3_aa: CASSVDGEGNEQFF

clone_size: .
j_call: TRBJ2-5
d_call: .
v_call: TRBV5-1
cdr3_nt: TGCGCCAGCAGCCCCGGACAGCTCTTAGAGACCCAGTACTTC
cdr3_aa: CASSPGQLLETQYF

clone_size: .
j_call: TRBJ2-1
d_call: .
v_call: TRBV5-1
cdr3_nt: TGCGCCAGCACCAGTACAGGGTCTTCCTACAATGAGCAGTTCTTC
cdr3_aa: CASTSTGSSYNEQFF

clone_size: few
j_call: TRBJ2-7
d_call: .
v_call: TRBV30
cdr3_nt: TGTGCCTGGGGTTTGGGACAAAGCTTCTACGAGCAGTACTTC
cdr3_aa: CAWGLGQSFYEQYF

clone_size: .
j_call: TRBJ1-5
d_call: .
v_call: TRBV6-6
cdr3_nt: TGTGCCAGCAGACCGGACAGCCTCGGCCGCAATCAGCCCCAGCATTTT
cdr3_aa: CASRPDSLGRNQPQHF

clone_size: few
j_call: TRBJ2-2
d_call: .
v_call: TRBV7-3
cdr3_nt: TGTGCCAGCAGCCCGCGGCCCGGGGAGCTGTTTTTT
cdr3_aa: CASSPRPGELFF

clone_size: few
j_call: TRBJ2-4
d_call: TRBD2
v_call: TRBV18
cdr3_nt: TGTGCCAGCTCACCACAGGTTGCGGGAGGAGCCAAAAACATTCAGTACTTC
cdr3_aa: CASSPQVAGGAKNIQYF

clone_size: .
j_call: TRBJ1-1
d_call: .
v_call: TRBV19
cdr3_nt: TGTGCCAGTAGTATGAGGGAGCCGAACACTGAAGCTTTCTTT
cdr3_aa: CASSMREPNTEAFF